This TCR beta chain was recorded in a study of Ad26.COV2.S vaccination and SARS-CoV-2 variants listed by TCRdb under 2021. General notes on the study: Vaccine-arm donors came from COV1001, a multicentre, randomized, double-blind, placebo-controlled phase I-IIa trial of Ad26.COV2.S in healthy adults. Sequencing of the TCRbeta repertoire served to evaluate the specificity and breadth of SARS-CoV-2-reactive T cell receptors following Ad26.COV2.S vaccination. Participants in the trial were split at random into five groups of five each, receiving low-dose or high-dose Ad26.COV2.S once or twice, or else placebo on both occasions. Ad26.COV2.S was administered intramuscularly at 5 x 10^10 or 1 x 10^11 viral particles, either as a single shot or as two shots given 56 days apart. Investigators did not know the trial group allocation while performing experiments and assessing outcomes. A total of approximately 30 samples were included in the TCR-sequenced set, comprising around 19 Ad26.COV2.S vaccine recipients, 5 placebo recipients and 8 SARS-CoV-2 convalescent individuals.

The immunoSEQ Assay was the method used to sequence TCRbeta CDR3 regions. After extraction, genomic DNA underwent amplification by bias-controlled multiplex PCR, followed by high-throughput sequencing. The authors' pipeline ran thus. To quantify the absolute abundance of every unique TCRbeta CDR3 region, sequences were collapsed and filtered. Usable DNA was measured by amplifying reference genes present in all nucleated cells, and TCRbeta template counts were normalized to that usable DNA to estimate T cell fraction. Repertoire TCRs were annotated as SARS-CoV-2-specific when V gene, CDR3 amino acid sequence and J gene were exactly matched to a known reactive TCR set. MIRA supplied the reference SARS-CoV-2 TCR set, which was filtered for enrichment in COVID-19-positive ImmuneCODE repertoires so that public or cross-reactive TCRs were removed. Using the MIRA antigens, annotated TCRs were further analysed by specific ORF or by position within an ORF. Depth was the summed frequency of annotated unique rearrangements, while breadth was defined as annotated unique rearrangements over total unique productive rearrangements. TCR breadth was compared between groups using two-sided Wilcoxon rank-sum tests. TCRdb mirrors the immuneACCESS table, restricted to in-frame sequences. Some clones are absent from its copies; in checked studies, under half trace to an unresolved V gene, and the reason for the others is unknown. The DNA gave D and trimming, while V, J and clone size come from that table. A total of over 400,000 clones appear in this sample, roughly 89% of them only once. 2.5% of the sample is taken by the ten largest.

Here is what the overall study found, with its caveats: Higher spike-specific TCR breadth was observed in Ad26.COV2.S recipients than in placebo recipients (P = 0.0014). The study was not powered to compare responses between vaccine doses or regimens. Non-spike TCR breadth was comparable between vaccine and placebo recipients, consistent with the vaccine containing only spike. The authors noted that the TCR breadth and depth analyses may have underestimated total T cell responses. Substantial breadth of spike-specific CD8+ and CD4+ T cell responses was reported after vaccination.

In the case of this clone: There is no known antigen for this receptor. No much larger clone is present one base from it, and per-base qualities are unavailable.

The meaning of the sample's treatment or condition label: some 20 received Ad26.COV2.S at low or high dose, single or two shots; about 5 received placebo; per-sample allocation not given. Repertoires of vaccine and placebo recipients were sequenced from samples collected on day 63 after the first injection. Between 29 July and 7 August 2020, Cohort 1b enrolled about two dozen adults aged 18-55 years at one site in Boston, USA. Ad26.COV2.S was a replication-incompetent adenovirus type 26 vector that expressed a prefusion-stabilized SARS-CoV-2 spike protein derived from the original Wuhan strain. The CDR3 runs 17 residues from the cysteine to the phenylalanine. Just CDR3 DNA is preserved here, 51 bases in frame from base 1. The CDR1 and CDR2 encoded by the germline V gene (reference sequence) are LGHDT and YNNKEL. For this chain, trimming is 3 bases at the V end and 6 bases at the J end, and the number of junction bases without a gene match is 13.

This sequence was found in a person aged 18-60 years who received the Ad26.COV2.S COVID-19 vaccine or a placebo. The input for sequencing was peripheral blood, taken in a trial of Ad26.COV2.S vaccine versus placebo. The sequence is built from TRBV3-1 (or the pseudogene TRBV3-2) and TRBJ2-1, with 8 junctional bases fitting TRBD2. The bases are TGTGCCAGCAGCCACCCCCCTCAATCGGGGGGGTCCAATGAGCAGTTCTTC. Translated, it reads CASSHPPQSGGSNEQFF.